This TCR beta chain was profiled in a study of blood T cell repertoires in COVID-19. Method: immunoSEQ multiplex PCR; TCRdb's copy keeps in-frame clones and lacks some. The sample carries some 90,000 clones, 86% recorded once. V gave up 2 bases and J gave up 0 bases; unmatched junction bases: 3. Germline V gene sequence: CDR1 PRHDT, CDR2 FYEKMQ (reference sequence). The CDR3 length is 16 residues. Sequenced sample: peripheral blood. The rearrangement joins TRBV13 to TRBJ2-3; TRBD2 matches 9 bases. The origin of this receptor is a human donor in a cohort sampled during active COVID-19. The CDR3 DNA is TGTGCCAGCAGCTTACTAGCGGGGTCTAGCACAGATACGCAGTATTTT. Translated, it gives CASSLLAGSSTDTQYF.